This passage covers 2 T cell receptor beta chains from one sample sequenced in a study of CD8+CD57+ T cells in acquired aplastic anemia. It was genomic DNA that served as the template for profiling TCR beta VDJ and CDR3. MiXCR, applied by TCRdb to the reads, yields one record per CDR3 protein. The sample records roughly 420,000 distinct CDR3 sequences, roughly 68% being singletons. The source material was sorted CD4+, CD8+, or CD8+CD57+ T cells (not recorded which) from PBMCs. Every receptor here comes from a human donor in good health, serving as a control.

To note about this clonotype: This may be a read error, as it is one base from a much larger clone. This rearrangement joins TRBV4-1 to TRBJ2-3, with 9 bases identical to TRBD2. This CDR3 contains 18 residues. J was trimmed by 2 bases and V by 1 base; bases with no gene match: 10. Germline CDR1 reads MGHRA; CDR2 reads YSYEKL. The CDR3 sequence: CASSQGRPGGGATDTQYF. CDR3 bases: TGCGCCAGCAGCCAAGGCCGGCCTGGCGGGGGGGCCACAGATACGCAGTATTTT.

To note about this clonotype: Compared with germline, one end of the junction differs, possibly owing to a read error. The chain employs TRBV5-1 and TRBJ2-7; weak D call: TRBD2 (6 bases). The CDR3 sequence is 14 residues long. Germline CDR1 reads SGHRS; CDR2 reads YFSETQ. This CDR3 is CASSRGTAKTGEYF. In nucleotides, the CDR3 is TGCGCCAGCAGCCGGGGGACCGCCAAGACCGGGGAGTACTTT.